Sequencing of this T cell receptor (beta chain) was carried out in a study of T cells after yellow fever vaccination. The study, taken as a whole, reports: Subsequent to the booster, the majority of primary-vaccination clones reappeared (around 96% CD4, 88% CD8).

Each CDR3 protein is one row after TCRdb ran MiXCR on the 5' RACE reads. Among hundreds of thousands of distinct CDR3 sequences, over 8% were seen once, and the ten largest hold 15% to 20%. A few counts support this clonotype. The antigen remains unidentified. Germline CDR1 and CDR2: SGHRS and YFSETQ. The CDR3 contains 14 residues. Trimming shortened V by 4 bases and J by 6 bases, and 13 bases separated the two germline ends. This sequence was found in a man in his late teens or twenties who received the YFV17D yellow fever vaccine. This specimen was PBMCs, taken on the day of the first yellow fever vaccination. The rearrangement joins TRBV5-1 to TRBJ2-2; possible D gene TRBD1, 5 bases. CDR3 amino acids: CASSPDTLAGELFF. The CDR3 coding sequence is TGCGCCAGCAGCCCGGACACCTTGGCCGGGGAGCTGTTTTTT. Full variable domain (rest looked up from reference TRBV5-1 and TRBJ2-2): KAGVTQTPRYLIKTRGQQVTLSCSPISGHRSVSWYQQTPGQGLQFLFEYFSETQRNKGNFPGRFSGRQFSNSRSEMNVSTLELGDSALYLCASSPDTLAGELFFGEGSRLTVL.